The rows below give T cell receptor beta chains drawn from one sample of a study of T cell repertoires in cytomegalovirus infection. TCRdb redid the calling of the reads with MiXCR, one entry per CDR3 protein. The sample has some 940,000 distinct CDR3 sequences, 30% to 40% seen once; the top ten hold 13%. Their antigen targets remain unknown. This material consisted of cultured CD8+ T cells from PBMCs, taken from culture after CMV antigen stimulation. The receptors derive from a human donor in good health (CMV status not recorded). Some clones in this sample may be carry-over from other donors' samples. The CDR3 runs from the conserved cysteine through the conserved F or W. Fields, in order: D gene, clone size, J gene, V gene, CDR3 DNA, CDR3 protein. The D gene is left open where the match is weak. Only part of the rows carry a size: once, few, many, or a class if the clone is expanded.

- - TRBJ2-5 TRBV6-2/TRBV6-3 TGTGCCAGCAGTTACTCCCCGGACCTCATCCAAGAGACCCAGTACTTC CASSYSPDLIQETQYF
- once TRBJ2-1 TRBV6-5 - CASSSSGLNEQFF
- few TRBJ1-2 TRBV14 TGTGCCAGCAGCCAAGATGCAGGCCCTGGGGATGGCTACACCTTC CASSQDAGPGDGYTF
- - TRBJ2-7 TRBV5-5 TGTGCCAGCAGCTTACGAGGGGCCTACCGGGCCGACGAGCAGTACTTC CASSLRGAYRADEQYF
- few TRBJ2-5 TRBV20-1 TGCAGTGCTCCAGTAGGCAGGGAGGAAGAGACCCAGTACTTC CSAPVGREEETQYF
TRBD2 - TRBJ2-1 TRBV19 TGTGCCAGTAGTATCCACCCTGGCACTAGCGGGGACAATGAGCAGTTCTTC CASSIHPGTSGDNEQFF
- - TRBJ1-2 TRBV27 TGTGCCAGCAGTTTAGCGGGACGGCTGCATGGCTACACCTTC CASSLAGRLHGYTF
- few TRBJ2-7 TRBV7-9 TGTGCCAGCAGCTTAGCGTGGGTGGAGAGCTCCTACGAGCAGTACTTC CASSLAWVESSYEQYF
- - TRBJ1-5 TRBV7-3 TGTGCCAGCAGCTCAACTTGGGGACCCCAAGGGGTGCATCAGCCCCAGCATTTT CASSSTWGPQGVHQPQHF
- few TRBJ1-5 TRBV9 TGTGCCAGCAGCGTAGCTGGGGGTAATCAGCCCCAGCATTTT CASSVAGGNQPQHF
- many TRBJ2-3 TRBV12-3/TRBV12-4 TGTGCCAGCAAATCTGGGGACACAGATACGCAGTATTTT CASKSGDTDTQYF
TRBD2 - TRBJ2-1 TRBV7-6 TGTGCCAGCAGCATACTAGCGGGGGTCCCGGGCCAGTTCTTC CASSILAGVPGQFF
- - TRBJ2-5 TRBV4-1 TGCGCCAGCAGCCGGGGGACTGCGATTCAAGAGACCCAGTACTTC CASSRGTAIQETQYF
TRBD1 few TRBJ1-6 TRBV6-6 TGTGCCAGCAGTTTCAGACAGGGGGGCAATAATTCACCCCTCCACTTT CASSFRQGGNNSPLHF
- few TRBJ1-1 TRBV29-1 TGCAGCGTCGCCTACCCGGGACAGAACACTGAAGCTTTCTTT CSVAYPGQNTEAFF
- - TRBJ2-5 TRBV4-3 TGCGCCAGCAGCCAAGTAGTCCAGGGGTGGGAGACCCAGTACTTC CASSQVVQGWETQYF
- - TRBJ2-3 TRBV20-1 TGCAGTGCTAGAGCTGGAGGAGATACGCAGTATTTT CSARAGGDTQYF
- - TRBJ1-2 TRBV10-1 TGCGCCAGCAGTGAGGACAACGCTAACTATGGCTACACCTTC CASSEDNANYGYTF
TRBD1 few TRBJ2-1 TRBV5-1 TGCGCCAGCAGCTTGGGACAGGGGGACGATGAGCAGTTCTTC CASSLGQGDDEQFF
- - TRBJ2-3 TRBV4-1 TGCGCCAGCAGCCTACTAGAAGGCAACCCAGATACGCAGTATTTT CASSLLEGNPDTQYF
- - TRBJ2-6 TRBV27 TGTGCCAGCAGTACTCCATCTGGGGCCAACGTCCTGACTTTC CASSTPSGANVLTF
- - TRBJ1-4 TRBV6-2/TRBV6-3 TGTGCCAGCAGTACAAGTTGGGGGGCTAATGAAAAACTGTTTTTT CASSTSWGANEKLFF
TRBD2 few TRBJ2-1 TRBV12-3/TRBV12-4 TGTGCCAGCAGGACGGGACTAACCAATGAGCAGTTCTTC CASRTGLTNEQFF
- - TRBJ2-5 TRBV28 TGTGCCAGCTCCCGGGAGGGGACAGCAGGTCAAGAGACCCAGTACTTC CASSREGTAGQETQYF
- - TRBJ2-2 TRBV6-6 TGTGCCAGCAGTGGACTTTACACCGGGGAGCTGTTTTTT CASSGLYTGELFF
TRBD2 - TRBJ2-5 TRBV25-1 TGTGCCAGCAGTGGAATAGCGGGGGGGTTAGTACGAGAGACCCAGTACTTC CASSGIAGGLVRETQYF
TRBD2 - TRBJ2-1 TRBV10-3 TGTGCCATCAGCCCCTCGGGACTAGCGGATAACAATGAGCAGTTCTTC CAISPSGLADNNEQFF
- few TRBJ1-1 TRBV20-1 TGCAGTGCTATTGACAGGTTGAACACTGAAGCTTTCTTT CSAIDRLNTEAFF
- - TRBJ2-1 TRBV7-2 TGTGCCAGCAGCTTAGAGGGACTCCAGGTCAATGAGCAGTTCTTC CASSLEGLQVNEQFF
TRBD1 - TRBJ1-3 TRBV12-3/TRBV12-4 TGTGCCAGCAGTTTAGCGCGTCAGGGGGCAGACAAAGCTGGAAACACCATATATTTT CASSLARQGADKAGNTIYF
- few TRBJ2-6 TRBV7-9 TGTGCCAGCAGCTCCCTTGAGGACACCCTGACTTTC CASSSLEDTLTF
- - TRBJ1-5 TRBV6-8 TGTGCCAGCAGTTACTCGTCAGGGAACTATCAGCCCCAGCATTTT CASSYSSGNYQPQHF
TRBD2 few TRBJ2-2 TRBV7-6 TGTGCCATCGGAGATGGACTAGCGGGGAACACCGGGGAGCTGTTTTTT CAIGDGLAGNTGELFF
TRBD2 - TRBJ2-5 TRBV29-1 TGCAGCGTCGAAGGGGTCCTAGCGGAAGAGACCCAGTACTTC CSVEGVLAEETQYF
- few TRBJ2-2 TRBV7-9 TGTGCCAGCAGCGGCCCCCAAGCTACCGGGCAGCTGTTTTTT CASSGPQATGQLFF
- - TRBJ2-2 TRBV12-3/TRBV12-4 TGTGCCAGCAGTTTACCAGGGATGTGGGACGGGGAGCTGTTTTTT CASSLPGMWDGELFF
- few TRBJ1-1 TRBV11-1 TGTGCCAGCAGCGCCCTGGTGGGTAAGGAAGCTTTCTTT CASSALVGKEAFF
- few TRBJ1-5 TRBV7-8 TGTGCCAGCAGCTTAGCAAGTGAAGGGTGGGATCAGCCCCAGCATTTT CASSLASEGWDQPQHF
- few TRBJ1-5 TRBV6-1 TGTGCCAGCAGTGAAAACGGGGGAGGTAGTGAGCCCCAGCATTTT CASSENGGGSEPQHF
- - TRBJ1-3 TRBV2 TGTGCCAGCGACGCCTCTGGAAACACCATATATTTT CASDASGNTIYF
TRBD1 few TRBJ1-1 TRBV6-5 TGTGCCAGCAGTTACCTCTTGGGACAGGGAGAAGCTTTCTTT CASSYLLGQGEAFF
TRBD1 - TRBJ2-5 TRBV9 TGTGCCAGCAGCGCAGGGGACAGGCGGACTACTCAAGAGACCCAGTACTTC CASSAGDRRTTQETQYF
- - TRBJ1-1 TRBV7-9 TGTGCCAGCAGCTTAGCGGAAGAACGGGAGAACACTGAAGCTTTCTTT CASSLAEERENTEAFF
- few TRBJ2-2 TRBV24-1 TGTGCCACCAGTGACCCCTGGCAGGGCGGGGAGCTGTTTTTT CATSDPWQGGELFF
TRBD1 few TRBJ1-2 TRBV6-6 TGTGCCAGCAGCGTCCGGGACAGGGGGCCATACGTCGGTGGCTACACCTTC CASSVRDRGPYVGGYTF
TRBD1 - TRBJ1-6 TRBV2 TGTGCCAGCACCAGGGGACAGGAGGGGAATTCACCCCTCCACTTT CASTRGQEGNSPLHF
- - TRBJ2-1 TRBV9 TGTGCCAGCAGCCCCCCGGAGGGCGGGTACAATGAGCAGTTCTTC CASSPPEGGYNEQFF
- few TRBJ2-7 TRBV27 TGTGCCAGCAGTTCCATTCAGGGGTACGAGCAGTACTTC CASSSIQGYEQYF
TRBD2 - TRBJ2-1 TRBV19 TGTGCCAGTAGTATCGGGACTACCACCTTTGGCGATGAGCAGTTCTTC CASSIGTTTFGDEQFF
- many TRBJ1-3 TRBV7-2 TGTGCCAGCAGCTCAACAGGGCCTGGAAACACCATATATTTT CASSSTGPGNTIYF
TRBD2 - TRBJ2-5 TRBV12-3/TRBV12-4 TGTGCCAGCAGTCACCCGTCGGGGGGAATCCGAGAGACCCAGTACTTC CASSHPSGGIRETQYF
- - TRBJ1-2 TRBV11-2 TGTGCCAGCAGCTCCCCGACAGAGTCTAACTATGGCTACACCTTC CASSSPTESNYGYTF
- - TRBJ2-7 TRBV5-5 TGTGCCAGCAGCTCTCCCCAAAGGGGCGAGCAGTACTTC CASSSPQRGEQYF